Listed below are T cell receptor beta chains from one sample, sequenced in a study of blood T cells in healthy people across ages. MiXCR, run by TCRdb on the 5' RACE reads, gives a single entry per CDR3 protein. The top ten clones hold roughly 3.7% of a sample with 1.5 million or so distinct CDR3 sequences, approximately 39% of them seen once. Sequencing used blood. The source is a woman under 30 in good health. The CDR3 runs from the conserved cysteine through the conserved F or W. Fields, in order: V gene, CDR3 length, D gene, J gene, clone size, CDR3 protein, CDR3 DNA. D genes are given only for firm matches. Clone size is shown for a subset of rows, as once, few, many or a class of expanded clone.

TRBV6-2/TRBV6-3	14	.	TRBJ1-4	.	CASSSTAPNEKLFF	TGTGCCAGCAGTTCGACAGCCCCTAATGAAAAACTGTTTTTT
TRBV29-1	12	.	TRBJ1-4	few	CSVVGAGEKLFF	TGCAGCGTTGTGGGGGCGGGGGAAAAACTGTTTTTT
TRBV12-3/TRBV12-4	14	.	TRBJ2-7	.	CASSSDRPGDEQYF	TGTGCCAGCAGTTCGGACAGACCGGGGGACGAGCAGTACTTC
TRBV18	14	.	TRBJ1-1	.	CASSPSAGFSEAFF	TGTGCCAGCTCACCATCAGCTGGTTTCTCTGAAGCTTTCTTT
TRBV12-3/TRBV12-4	14	TRBD1	TRBJ1-5	few	CASSTGQGYQPQHF	TGTGCCAGCAGTACGGGACAGGGCTATCAGCCCCAGCATTTT
TRBV5-6	15	.	TRBJ1-5	.	CANSLYRERNQPQHF	TGTGCCAACAGCTTGTACAGGGAACGAAATCAGCCCCAGCATTTT
TRBV5-1	15	.	TRBJ2-7	few	CASSSGTVVTYEQYF	TGCGCCAGCAGCTCCGGGACTGTAGTTACCTACGAGCAGTACTTC
TRBV3-1	14	.	TRBJ2-7	.	CASSQVVSAYEQYF	TGTGCCAGCAGCCAAGTTGTTAGCGCCTACGAGCAGTACTTC
TRBV20-1	15	TRBD2	TRBJ2-1	.	CSARTVRLAGGEQFF	TGCAGTGCGAGAACGGTGAGACTAGCGGGAGGTGAGCAGTTCTTC
TRBV7-9	14	TRBD1	TRBJ2-7	.	CASSTGGLSYEQYF	TGTGCCAGCAGTACAGGGGGCCTCTCCTACGAGCAGTACTTC
TRBV12-3/TRBV12-4	16	TRBD2	TRBJ2-3	few	CASSAGGSPHTDTQYF	TGTGCCAGTTCAGCGGGAGGGTCGCCCCACACAGATACGCAGTATTTT
TRBV27	14	TRBD1	TRBJ1-5	.	CASSGQGPNQPQHF	TGTGCCAGCAGTGGACAGGGGCCAAATCAGCCCCAGCATTTT
TRBV29-1	12	.	TRBJ2-4	few	CSVDSPTAEQYF	TGCAGCGTTGACAGTCCGACGGCGGAGCAGTACTTC
TRBV20-1	14	TRBD1	TRBJ2-7	.	CSARTGGVSYEQYF	TGCAGTGCTAGGACAGGGGGCGTCTCCTACGAGCAGTACTTC
TRBV29-1	14	TRBD2	TRBJ2-1	few	CSVRTSGGYNEQFF	TGCAGCGTTCGTACTAGCGGGGGCTACAATGAGCAGTTCTTC
TRBV15	16	TRBD1	TRBJ1-6	few	CATSRPTGHLNSPLHF	TGTGCCACCAGCAGGCCGACAGGGCACCTCAATTCACCCCTCCACTTT
TRBV20-1	13	TRBD1	TRBJ2-3	.	CSAPGQNTDTQYF	TGCAGTGCCCCGGGACAGAACACAGATACGCAGTATTTT
TRBV4-2	14	.	TRBJ1-1	.	CASSRQGWANEAFF	TGTGCCAGCAGCCGGCAGGGTTGGGCCAATGAAGCTTTCTTT
TRBV6-2/TRBV6-3	15	.	TRBJ1-5	few	CASSGVLGSNQPQHF	TGTGCCAGCAGTGGGGTCTTAGGCAGCAATCAGCCCCAGCATTTT
TRBV5-1	17	TRBD1	TRBJ1-4	.	CASSLTGTGRSSEKLFF	TGCGCCAGCAGCTTAACCGGGACAGGGAGGTCATCGGAAAAACTGTTTTTT
TRBV30	14	.	TRBJ1-4	.	CAWSVGGSNEKLFF	TGTGCCTGGAGTGTTGGAGGGTCTAATGAAAAACTGTTTTTT
TRBV29-1	14	.	TRBJ1-4	few	CSVLRPGLDEKLFF	TGCAGCGTCCTGCGGCCAGGGCTGGATGAAAAACTGTTTTTT
TRBV5-6	13	TRBD1	TRBJ2-1	.	CASSLRQGGEQFF	TGTGCCAGCAGCTTGCGACAGGGGGGGGAGCAGTTCTTC
TRBV6-2/TRBV6-3	14	.	TRBJ1-2	once	CASKGASSYYGYTF	TGTGCCAGCAAAGGCGCTTCCTCCTACTATGGCTACACCTTC
TRBV20-1	14	TRBD2	TRBJ2-7	.	CSASRTSGSYEQYF	TGCAGTGCTAGCAGGACTAGCGGGAGTTACGAGCAGTACTTC
TRBV20-1	13	.	TRBJ1-1	few	CSALTGWNTEAFF	TGCAGTGCACTCACAGGGTGGAACACTGAAGCTTTCTTT
TRBV29-1	12	.	TRBJ1-4	.	CSVESGDEKLFF	TGCAGCGTTGAGTCAGGTGATGAAAAACTGTTTTTT
TRBV5-5	15	.	TRBJ2-7	.	CASSLELAVYNEQYF	TGTGCCAGCAGCTTGGAGTTAGCGGTGTACAATGAGCAGTACTTC
TRBV10-3	13	.	TRBJ2-7	.	CATRDGGTYKQYF	TGTGCCACCAGAGATGGCGGTACCTACAAGCAGTACTTC
TRBV11-2	16	TRBD2	TRBJ2-1	few	CASRSLSGGLYNEQFF	TGTGCCAGCAGGTCTCTTAGCGGGGGGCTCTACAATGAGCAGTTCTTC
TRBV4-3	17	.	TRBJ1-6	few	CASSQEGVGLGGSPLHF	TGCGCCAGCAGCCAAGAAGGAGTTGGGCTCGGGGGTTCACCCCTCCACTTT
TRBV10-3	15	.	TRBJ2-5	.	CAISDYTEGREAQYF	TGTGCCATCAGTGATTACACGGAGGGAAGGGAGGCCCAGTACTTC
TRBV27	13	TRBD1	TRBJ2-7	few	CASSPTGDHEQYF	TGTGCCAGCAGTCCGACAGGGGACCACGAGCAGTACTTC
TRBV29-1	14	.	TRBJ2-1	.	CSVEAVPFGNEQFF	TGCAGCGTTGAGGCGGTACCGTTCGGCAATGAGCAGTTCTTC
TRBV7-9	15	TRBD1	TRBJ2-4	.	CASSDYRGYENIQYF	TGTGCCAGCAGCGACTACAGGGGATACGAAAACATTCAGTACTTC
TRBV20-1	15	.	TRBJ2-7	.	CSARVGSFTSYEQYF	TGCAGTGCTAGAGTGGGCTCCTTCACCTCCTACGAGCAGTACTTC